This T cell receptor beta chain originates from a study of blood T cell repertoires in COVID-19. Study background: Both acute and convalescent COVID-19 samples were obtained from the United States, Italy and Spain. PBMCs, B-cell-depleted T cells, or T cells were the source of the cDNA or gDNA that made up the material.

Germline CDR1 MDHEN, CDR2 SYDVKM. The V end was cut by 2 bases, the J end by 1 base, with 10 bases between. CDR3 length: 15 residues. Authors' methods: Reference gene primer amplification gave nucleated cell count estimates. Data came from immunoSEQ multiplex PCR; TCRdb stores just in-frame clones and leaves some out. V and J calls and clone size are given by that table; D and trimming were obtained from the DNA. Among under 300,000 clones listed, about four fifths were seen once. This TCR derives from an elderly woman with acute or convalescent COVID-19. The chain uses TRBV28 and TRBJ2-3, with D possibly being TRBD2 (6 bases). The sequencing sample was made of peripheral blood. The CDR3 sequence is CASSLAGPGTDTQYF. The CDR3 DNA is TGTGCCAGCAGTTTAGCGGGGCCTGGCACAGATACGCAGTATTTT.